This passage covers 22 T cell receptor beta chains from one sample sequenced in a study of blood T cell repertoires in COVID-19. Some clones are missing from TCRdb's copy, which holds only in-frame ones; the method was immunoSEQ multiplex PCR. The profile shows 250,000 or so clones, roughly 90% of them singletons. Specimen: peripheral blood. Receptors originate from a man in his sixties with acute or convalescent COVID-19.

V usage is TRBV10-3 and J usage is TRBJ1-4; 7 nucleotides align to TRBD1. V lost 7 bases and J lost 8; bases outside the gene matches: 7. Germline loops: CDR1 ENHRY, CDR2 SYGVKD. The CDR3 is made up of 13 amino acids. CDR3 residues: CAIKGAVGEKLFF. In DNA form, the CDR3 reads TGTGCCATCAAGGGGGCGGTGGGCGAAAAACTGTTTTTT.

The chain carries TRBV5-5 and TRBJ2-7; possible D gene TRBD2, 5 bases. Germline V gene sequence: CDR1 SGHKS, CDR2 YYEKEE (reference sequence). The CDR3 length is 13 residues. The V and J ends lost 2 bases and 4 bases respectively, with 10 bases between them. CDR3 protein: CASSLRGPYEQYF. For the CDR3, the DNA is TGTGCCAGCAGCTTACGGGGTCCGTACGAGCAGTACTTC.

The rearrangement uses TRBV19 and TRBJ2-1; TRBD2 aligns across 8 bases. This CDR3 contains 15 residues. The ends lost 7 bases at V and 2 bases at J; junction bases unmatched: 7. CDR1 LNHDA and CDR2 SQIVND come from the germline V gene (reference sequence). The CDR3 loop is CASTPRGLAYNEQFF. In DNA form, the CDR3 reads TGTGCCAGTACCCCGAGGGGACTAGCCTACAATGAGCAGTTCTTC.

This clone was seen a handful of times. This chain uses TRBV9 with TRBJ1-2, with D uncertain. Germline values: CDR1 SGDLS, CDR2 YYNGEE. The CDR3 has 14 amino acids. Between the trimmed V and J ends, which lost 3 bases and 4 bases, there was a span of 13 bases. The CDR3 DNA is TGTGCCAGCAGCGGTGGGCCGATGGGCTATGGCTACACCTTC. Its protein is CASSGGPMGYGYTF.

This CDR3 is CASSTNWADTQYF. The CDR3 DNA reads TGTGCCAGCAGCACAAATTGGGCGGATACGCAGTATTTT. The chain joins TRBV11-3 to TRBJ2-3; D uncertain. The V gene's germline CDR1 is SGHNT and CDR2 YENEEA. The CDR3 totals 13 residues. Deletions cut 5 bases from V and 6 bases from J, with 12 bases between.

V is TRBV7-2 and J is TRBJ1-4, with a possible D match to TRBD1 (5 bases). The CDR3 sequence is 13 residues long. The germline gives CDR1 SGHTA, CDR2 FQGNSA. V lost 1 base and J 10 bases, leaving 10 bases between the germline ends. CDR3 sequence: CASSLERGGKLFF. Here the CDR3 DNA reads TGTGCCAGCAGCTTAGAACGGGGGGGAAAACTGTTTTTT. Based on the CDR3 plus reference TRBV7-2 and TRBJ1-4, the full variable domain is GAGVSQSPSNKVTEKGKDVELRCDPISGHTALYWYRQSLGQGLEFLIYFQGNSAPDKSGLPSDRFSAERTGGSVSTLTIQRTQQEDSAVYLCASSLERGGKLFFGSGTQLSVL.

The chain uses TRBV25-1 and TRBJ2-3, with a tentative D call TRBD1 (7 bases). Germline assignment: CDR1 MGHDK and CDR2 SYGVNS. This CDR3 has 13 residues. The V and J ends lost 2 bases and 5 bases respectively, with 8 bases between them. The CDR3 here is CASSEQGGDTQYF. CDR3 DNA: TGTGCCAGCAGTGAACAGGGGGGAGATACGCAGTATTTT.

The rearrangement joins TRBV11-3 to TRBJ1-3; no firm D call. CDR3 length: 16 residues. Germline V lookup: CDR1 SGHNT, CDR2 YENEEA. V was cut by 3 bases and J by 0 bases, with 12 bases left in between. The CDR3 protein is CASSFESTGSGNTIYF. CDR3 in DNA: TGTGCCAGCAGCTTTGAAAGCACCGGCTCTGGAAACACCATATATTTT.

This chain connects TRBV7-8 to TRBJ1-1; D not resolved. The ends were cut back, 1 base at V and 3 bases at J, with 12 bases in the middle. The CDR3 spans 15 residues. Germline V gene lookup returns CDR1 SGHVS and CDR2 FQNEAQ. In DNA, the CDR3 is TGTGCCAGCAGCTTAGTAGGTACAGAGTACACTGAAGCTTTCTTT. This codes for CASSLVGTEYTEAFF. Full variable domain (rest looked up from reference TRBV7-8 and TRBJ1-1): GAGVSQSPRYKVAKRGQDVALRCDPISGHVSLFWYQQALGQGPEFLTYFQNEAQLDKSGLPSDRFFAERPEGSVSTLKIQRTQQEDSAVYLCASSLVGTEYTEAFFGQGTRLTVV.

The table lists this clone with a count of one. DNA of the CDR3: TGTGCCAGCAGGGTAGGACAGCCCTACGAGCAGTACTTC. This encodes CASRVGQPYEQYF. The chain is built from TRBV28 and TRBJ2-7; a possible D gene is TRBD1 (6 bases). The length of the CDR3 is 13 residues. V lost 6 bases and J 2 bases, leaving 11 bases between the germline ends. The germline gives CDR1 MDHEN, CDR2 SYDVKM.

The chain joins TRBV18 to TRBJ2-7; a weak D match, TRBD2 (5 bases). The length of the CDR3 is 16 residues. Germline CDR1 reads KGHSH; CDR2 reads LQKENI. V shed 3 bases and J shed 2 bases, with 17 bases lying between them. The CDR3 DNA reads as TGTGCCAGCTCACCTCGGTACGACGGGGAGACCTACGAGCAGTACTTC. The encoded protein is CASSPRYDGETYEQYF.

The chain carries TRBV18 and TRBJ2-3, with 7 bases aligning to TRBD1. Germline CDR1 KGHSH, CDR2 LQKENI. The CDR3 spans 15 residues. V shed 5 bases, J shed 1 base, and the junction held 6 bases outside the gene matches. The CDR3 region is CASSFGQVGTDTQYF. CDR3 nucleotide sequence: TGTGCCAGCTCATTTGGACAGGTTGGCACAGATACGCAGTATTTT.

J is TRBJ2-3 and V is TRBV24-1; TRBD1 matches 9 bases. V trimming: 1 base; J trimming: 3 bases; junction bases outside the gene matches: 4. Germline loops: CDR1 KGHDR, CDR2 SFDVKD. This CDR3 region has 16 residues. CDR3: CATSDLQGARTDTQYF. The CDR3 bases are TGTGCCACCAGTGATTTACAGGGGGCAAGGACAGATACGCAGTATTTT.

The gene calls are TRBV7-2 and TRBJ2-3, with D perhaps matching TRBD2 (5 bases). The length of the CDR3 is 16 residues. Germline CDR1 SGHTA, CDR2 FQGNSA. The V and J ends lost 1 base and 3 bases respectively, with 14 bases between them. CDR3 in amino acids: CASSLERVRTTDTQYF. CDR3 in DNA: TGTGCCAGCAGCTTAGAGAGGGTTAGGACGACAGATACGCAGTATTTT.

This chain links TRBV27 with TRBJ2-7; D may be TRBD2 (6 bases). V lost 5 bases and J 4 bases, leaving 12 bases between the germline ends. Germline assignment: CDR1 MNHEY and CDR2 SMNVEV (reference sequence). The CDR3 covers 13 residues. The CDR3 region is CASSASGGYEQYF. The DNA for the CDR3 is TGTGCCAGCAGTGCCAGTGGGGGGTACGAGCAGTACTTC.

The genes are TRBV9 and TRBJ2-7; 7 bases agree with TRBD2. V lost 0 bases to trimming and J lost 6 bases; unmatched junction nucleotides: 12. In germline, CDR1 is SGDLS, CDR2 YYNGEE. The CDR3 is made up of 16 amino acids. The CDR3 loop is CASSVEGGAGVAEQYF. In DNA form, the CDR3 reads TGTGCCAGCAGCGTAGAAGGAGGGGCGGGAGTGGCCGAGCAGTACTTC. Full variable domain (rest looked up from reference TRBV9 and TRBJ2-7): DSGVTQTPKHLITATGQRVTLRCSPRSGDLSVYWYQQSLDQGLQFLIQYYNGEERAKGNILERFSAQQFPDLHSELNLSSLELGDSALYFCASSVEGGAGVAEQYFGPGTRLTVT.

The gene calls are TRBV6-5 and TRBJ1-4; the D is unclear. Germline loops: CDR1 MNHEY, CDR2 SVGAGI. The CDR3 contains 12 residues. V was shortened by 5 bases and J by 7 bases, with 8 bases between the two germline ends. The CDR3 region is CASSLPGEKLFF. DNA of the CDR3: TGTGCCAGCAGTCTCCCGGGTGAAAAACTGTTTTTT.

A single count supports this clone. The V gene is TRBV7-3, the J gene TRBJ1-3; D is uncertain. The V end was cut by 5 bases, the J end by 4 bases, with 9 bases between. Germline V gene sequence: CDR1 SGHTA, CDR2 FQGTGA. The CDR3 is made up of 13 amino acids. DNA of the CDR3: TGTGCCAGCAGCCGAAAAGCCGGAAACACCATATATTTT. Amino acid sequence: CASSRKAGNTIYF. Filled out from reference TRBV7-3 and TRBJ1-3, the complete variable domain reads GAGVSQTPSNKVTEKGKYVELRCDPISGHTALYWYRQSLGQGPEFLIYFQGTGAADDSGLPNDRFFAVRPEGSVSTLKIQRTERGDSAVYLCASSRKAGNTIYFGEGSWLTVV.

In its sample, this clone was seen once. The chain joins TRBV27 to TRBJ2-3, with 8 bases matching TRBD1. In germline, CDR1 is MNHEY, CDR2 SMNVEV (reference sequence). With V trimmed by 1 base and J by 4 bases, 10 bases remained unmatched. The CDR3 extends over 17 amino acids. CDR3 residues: CASSLWSDRGASDTQYF. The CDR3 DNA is TGTGCCAGCAGTTTATGGTCCGACAGGGGAGCGTCAGATACGCAGTATTTT.

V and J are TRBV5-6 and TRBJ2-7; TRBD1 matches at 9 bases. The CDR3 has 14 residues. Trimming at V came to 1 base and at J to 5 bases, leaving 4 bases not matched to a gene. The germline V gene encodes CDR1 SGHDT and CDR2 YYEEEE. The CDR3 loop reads CASSLRDRVDEQYF. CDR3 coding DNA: TGTGCCAGCAGCTTGAGGGACAGGGTGGACGAGCAGTACTTC.

The CDR3 region is CASRPDRRPAPSYEQYF. The CDR3 region has the DNA TGTGCCAGCAGACCCGACAGGCGACCCGCTCCCTCCTACGAGCAGTACTTC. The rearrangement links TRBV28 to TRBJ2-7; possibly TRBD1 for D (6 bases). Germline assignment: CDR1 MDHEN and CDR2 SYDVKM. The CDR3 is made up of 17 amino acids. V lost 6 bases and J lost 0, with 21 bases in between.

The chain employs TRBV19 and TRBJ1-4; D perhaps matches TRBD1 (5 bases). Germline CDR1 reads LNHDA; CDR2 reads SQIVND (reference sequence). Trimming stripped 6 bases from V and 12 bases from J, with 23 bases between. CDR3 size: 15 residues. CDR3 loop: CASSPVSDSLGELFF. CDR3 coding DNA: TGTGCCAGTAGCCCGGTTTCCGACAGCCTTGGGGAACTGTTTTTT.